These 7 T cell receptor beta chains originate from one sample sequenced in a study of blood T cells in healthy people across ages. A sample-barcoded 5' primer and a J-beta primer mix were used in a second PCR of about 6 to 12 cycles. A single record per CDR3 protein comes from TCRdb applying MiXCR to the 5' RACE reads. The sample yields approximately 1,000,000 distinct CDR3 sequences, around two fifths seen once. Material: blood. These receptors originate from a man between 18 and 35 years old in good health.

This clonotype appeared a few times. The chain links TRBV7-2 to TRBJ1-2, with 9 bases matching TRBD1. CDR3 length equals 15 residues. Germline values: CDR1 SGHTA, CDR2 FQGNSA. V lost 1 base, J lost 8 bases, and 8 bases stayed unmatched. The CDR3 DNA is TGTGCCAGCAGCTTAGAAGGGACAGGGCTACTCGGCTACACCTTC. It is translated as CASSLEGTGLLGYTF.

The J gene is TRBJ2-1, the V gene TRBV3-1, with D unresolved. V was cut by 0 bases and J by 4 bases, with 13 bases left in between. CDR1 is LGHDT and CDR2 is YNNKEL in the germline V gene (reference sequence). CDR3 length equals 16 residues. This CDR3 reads CASSQEPGAEYNEQFF. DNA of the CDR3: TGTGCCAGCAGCCAAGAGCCAGGTGCTGAGTACAATGAGCAGTTCTTC.

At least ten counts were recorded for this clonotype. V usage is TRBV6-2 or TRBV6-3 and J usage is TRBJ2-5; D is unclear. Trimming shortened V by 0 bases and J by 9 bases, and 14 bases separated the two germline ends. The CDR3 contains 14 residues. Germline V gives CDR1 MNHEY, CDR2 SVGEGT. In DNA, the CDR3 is TGTGCCAGCAGTTACTCGAGTCCAATCGAGGCCCAGTACTTC. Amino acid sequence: CASSYSSPIEAQYF.

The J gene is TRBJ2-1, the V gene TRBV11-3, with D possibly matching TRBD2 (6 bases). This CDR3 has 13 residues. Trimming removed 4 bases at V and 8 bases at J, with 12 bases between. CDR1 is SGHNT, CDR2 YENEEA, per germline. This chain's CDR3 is CASSCERADEQFF. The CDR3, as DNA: TGTGCCAGCAGCTGCGAGCGGGCGGATGAGCAGTTCTTC.

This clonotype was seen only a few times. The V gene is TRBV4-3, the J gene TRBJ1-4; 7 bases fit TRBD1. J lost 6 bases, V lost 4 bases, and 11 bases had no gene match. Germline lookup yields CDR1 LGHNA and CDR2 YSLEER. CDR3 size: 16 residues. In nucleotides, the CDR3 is TGCGCCAGCAGCCCAGGCGGGGAGCAGGGGGATGAAAAACTGTTTTTT. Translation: CASSPGGEQGDEKLFF.

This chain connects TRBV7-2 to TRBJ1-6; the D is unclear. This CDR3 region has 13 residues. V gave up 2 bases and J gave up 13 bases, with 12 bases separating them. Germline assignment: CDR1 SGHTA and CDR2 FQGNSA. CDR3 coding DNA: TGTGCCAGCAGCTTATTTTCGACGGTCCCCCTCCACTTT. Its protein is CASSLFSTVPLHF.

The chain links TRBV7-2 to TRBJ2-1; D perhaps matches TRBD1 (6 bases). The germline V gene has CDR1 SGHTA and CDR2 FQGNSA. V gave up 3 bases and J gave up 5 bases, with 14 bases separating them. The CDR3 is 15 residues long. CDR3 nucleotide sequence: TGTGCCAGCAGCTTGCTGGACAGTCTTAACAATGAGCAGTTCTTC. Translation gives CASSLLDSLNNEQFF.